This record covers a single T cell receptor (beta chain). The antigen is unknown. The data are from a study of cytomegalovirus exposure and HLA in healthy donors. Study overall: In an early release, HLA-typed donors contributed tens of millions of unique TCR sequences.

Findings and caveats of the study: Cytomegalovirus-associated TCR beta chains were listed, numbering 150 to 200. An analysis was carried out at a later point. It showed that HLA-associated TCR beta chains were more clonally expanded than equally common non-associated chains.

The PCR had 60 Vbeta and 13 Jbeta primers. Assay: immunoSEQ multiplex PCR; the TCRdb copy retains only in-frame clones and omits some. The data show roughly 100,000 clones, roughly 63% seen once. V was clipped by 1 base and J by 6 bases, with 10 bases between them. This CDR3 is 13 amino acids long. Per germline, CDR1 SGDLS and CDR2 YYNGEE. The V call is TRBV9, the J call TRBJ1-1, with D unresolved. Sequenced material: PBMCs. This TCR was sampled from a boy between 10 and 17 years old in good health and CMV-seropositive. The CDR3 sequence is CASSVSARAEAFF. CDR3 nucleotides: TGTGCCAGCAGCGTATCGGCGAGGGCTGAAGCTTTCTTT.